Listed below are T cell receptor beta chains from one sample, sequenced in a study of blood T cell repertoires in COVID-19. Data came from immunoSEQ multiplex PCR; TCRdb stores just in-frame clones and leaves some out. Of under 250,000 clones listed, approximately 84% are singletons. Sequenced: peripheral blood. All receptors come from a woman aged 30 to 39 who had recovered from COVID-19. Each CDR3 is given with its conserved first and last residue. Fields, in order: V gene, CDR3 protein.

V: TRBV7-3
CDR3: CASSFASGPNTGELFF

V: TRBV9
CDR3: CASSVGPTQTYNEQFF

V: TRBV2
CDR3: CASSVPSHRGNEQYF

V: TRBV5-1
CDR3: CASSSRAGFRYGYTF

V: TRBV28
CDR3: CASSPPAGFGYGYTF

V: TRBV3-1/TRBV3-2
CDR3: CASSRLAGGYNEQFF

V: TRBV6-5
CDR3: CASSLWGQGSTEAFF

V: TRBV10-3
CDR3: CAISRQGNVITFF

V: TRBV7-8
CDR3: CASSPKTRIQETQYF

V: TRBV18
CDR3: CASSPGVAGDDTQYF

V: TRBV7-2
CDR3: CASSFRTSGNTGELFF

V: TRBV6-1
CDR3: CASSEGGTGTGTQYF

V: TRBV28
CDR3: CASSSGTGFNQPQHF

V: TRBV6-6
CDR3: CASAGQGIQPQHF

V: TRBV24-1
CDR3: CATSGLQGRGYTF

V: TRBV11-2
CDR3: CASSQLSGRNNEQFF

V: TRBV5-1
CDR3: CASSLYGQPVTYEQYF

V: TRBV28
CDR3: CASSWDRANYGYTF

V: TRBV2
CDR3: CASQGPNTEAFF

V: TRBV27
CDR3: CASSLGMGAADTQYF

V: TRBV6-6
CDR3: CASSYGTGLYGYTF

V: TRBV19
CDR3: CASSSRTSGSSTEQYF

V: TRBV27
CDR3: CASRAAGGNEQFF

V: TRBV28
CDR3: CASSFLRVSSTDTQYF

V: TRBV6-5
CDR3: CASSRQGAGTEAFF

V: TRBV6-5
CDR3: CASTYFNEKLFF

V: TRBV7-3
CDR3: CASSLAGGIAKTDTGELFF

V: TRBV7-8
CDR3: CASRTVGGTDTQYF

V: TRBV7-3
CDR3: CASSLDVNSGGRGELFF

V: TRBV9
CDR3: CASSGAVSAAANYGYTF

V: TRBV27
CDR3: CASRDRDRGWSPLHF

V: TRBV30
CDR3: CAWRPGDTEAFF